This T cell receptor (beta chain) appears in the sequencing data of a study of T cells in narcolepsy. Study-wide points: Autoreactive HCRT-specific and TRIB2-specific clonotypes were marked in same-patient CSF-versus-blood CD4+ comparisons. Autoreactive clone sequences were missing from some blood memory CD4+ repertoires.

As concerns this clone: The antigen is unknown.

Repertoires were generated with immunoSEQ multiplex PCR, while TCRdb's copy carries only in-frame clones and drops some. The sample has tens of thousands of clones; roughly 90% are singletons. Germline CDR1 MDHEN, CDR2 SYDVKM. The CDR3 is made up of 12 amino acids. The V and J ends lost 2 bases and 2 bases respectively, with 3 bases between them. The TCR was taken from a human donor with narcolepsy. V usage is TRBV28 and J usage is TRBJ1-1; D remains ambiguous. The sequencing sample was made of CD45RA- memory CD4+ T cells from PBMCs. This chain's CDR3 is CASSLSNTEAFF. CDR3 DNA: TGTGCCAGCAGTTTAAGCAACACTGAAGCTTTCTTT.